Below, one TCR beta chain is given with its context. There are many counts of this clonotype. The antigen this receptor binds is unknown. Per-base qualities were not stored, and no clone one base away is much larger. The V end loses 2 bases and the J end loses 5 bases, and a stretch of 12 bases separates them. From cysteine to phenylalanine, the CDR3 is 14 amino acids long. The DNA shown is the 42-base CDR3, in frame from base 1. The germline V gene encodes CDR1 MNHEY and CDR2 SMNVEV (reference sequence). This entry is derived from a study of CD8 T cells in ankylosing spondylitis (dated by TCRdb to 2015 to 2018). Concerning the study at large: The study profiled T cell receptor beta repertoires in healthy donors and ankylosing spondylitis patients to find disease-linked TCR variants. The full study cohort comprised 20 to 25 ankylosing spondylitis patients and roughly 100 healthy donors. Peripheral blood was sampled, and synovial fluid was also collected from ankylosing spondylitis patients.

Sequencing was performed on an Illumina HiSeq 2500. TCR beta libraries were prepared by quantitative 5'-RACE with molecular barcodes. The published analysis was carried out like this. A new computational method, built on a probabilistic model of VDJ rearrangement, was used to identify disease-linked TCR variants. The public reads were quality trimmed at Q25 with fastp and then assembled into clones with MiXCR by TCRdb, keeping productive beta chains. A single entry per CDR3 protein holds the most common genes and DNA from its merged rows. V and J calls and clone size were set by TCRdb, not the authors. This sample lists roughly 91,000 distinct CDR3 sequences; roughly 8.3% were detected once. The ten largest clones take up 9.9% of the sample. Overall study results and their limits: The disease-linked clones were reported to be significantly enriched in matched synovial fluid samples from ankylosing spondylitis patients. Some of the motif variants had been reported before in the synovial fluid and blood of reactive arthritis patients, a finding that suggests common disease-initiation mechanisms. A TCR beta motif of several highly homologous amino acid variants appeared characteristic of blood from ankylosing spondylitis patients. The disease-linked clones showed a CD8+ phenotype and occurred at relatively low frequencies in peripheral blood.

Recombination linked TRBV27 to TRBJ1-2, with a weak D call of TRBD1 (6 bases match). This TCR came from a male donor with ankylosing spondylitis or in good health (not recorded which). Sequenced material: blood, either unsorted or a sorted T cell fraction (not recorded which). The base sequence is TGTGCCAGCAGTTTAGCCGGGACACTGTATGGCTACACCTTC. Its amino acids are CASSLAGTLYGYTF.